The 24 T cell receptor beta chains listed next were all sequenced from one sample in a study of control samples from healthy donors and cancer patients. Libraries were prepared by immunoSEQ multiplex PCR; TCRdb keeps only in-frame clonotypes and omits some of them. The sample shows fewer than 85,000 clones, roughly 92% of them seen only once. The specimen was blood. Every receptor here comes from a woman in her sixties or seventies in good health.

The table lists this clone with a count of one. The V and J genes are TRBV7-9 and TRBJ2-3; 7 nucleotides align to TRBD1. Germline V CDR1 and CDR2: SEHNR, FQNEAQ (reference sequence). V lost 4 bases, J lost 5 bases, and 0 bases stayed unmatched. This CDR3 region has 12 residues. DNA of the CDR3: TGTGCCAGCAGCTACAGGGGAGATACGCAGTATTTT. Its protein product is CASSYRGDTQYF.

The gene calls are TRBV5-4 and TRBJ1-6, with unresolved D. Trimming took off 2 bases at V and 0 bases at J, with 9 bases between the two ends. The V gene's germline CDR1 is SGHNT and CDR2 YYREEE (reference sequence). This CDR3 region has 16 residues. CDR3 amino acids: CASSLRLYSYNSPLHF. The CDR3 DNA sequence: TGTGCCAGCAGCTTAAGACTCTACTCCTATAATTCACCCCTCCACTTT.

V is TRBV7-9 and J is TRBJ1-4; unclear D gene. This CDR3 region has 15 residues. Per germline, CDR1 SEHNR and CDR2 FQNEAQ (reference sequence). Trimming stripped 5 bases from V and 4 bases from J, with 14 bases between. The DNA of the CDR3 is TGTGCCAGCAGCCCACCGTCGACACATAATGAAAAACTGTTTTTT. Protein: CASSPPSTHNEKLFF.

This rearrangement joins TRBV3-1 (or the pseudogene TRBV3-2) to TRBJ1-5; 9 bases are a match to TRBD1. The trim removed 3 bases at V and 5 bases at J, leaving 5 bases unmatched. The CDR3 contains 15 residues. Germline V gene data show CDR1 as LGHDT and CDR2 as YNNKEL (reference sequence). The CDR3 loop reads CASSQGTGSYQPQHF. Here the CDR3 DNA reads TGTGCCAGCAGCCAGGGGACAGGGAGTTATCAGCCCCAGCATTTT.

This sequence joins TRBV24-1 and TRBJ2-5, with D unclear. The V gene's germline CDR1 is KGHDR and CDR2 SFDVKD. This CDR3 comprises 14 residues. Between the trimmed V and J ends, which lost 3 bases and 1 base, there was a span of 8 bases. This CDR3 is CATSDRRAQETQYF. In DNA, the CDR3 is TGTGCCACCAGTGATCGACGGGCCCAAGAGACCCAGTACTTC.

The chain is built from TRBV5-6 and TRBJ1-1; tentative D call: TRBD1 (5 bases). Per the germline V gene, CDR1 is SGHDT and CDR2 is YYEEEE. V lost 4 bases and J 0 bases, leaving 10 bases between the germline ends. The length of the CDR3 is 14 residues. Here the CDR3 DNA reads TGTGCCAGCAGCCGCGGGGGGTTGAACACTGAAGCTTTCTTT. Translated, it gives CASSRGGLNTEAFF.

CDR3 nucleotides: TGTGCCAGCAGCTTGGCACAGGATAGGAACATTCAGTACTTC. This sequence encodes CASSLAQDRNIQYF. V and J are TRBV5-6 and TRBJ2-4; a weak D match, TRBD1 (5 bases). Germline V gene lookup returns CDR1 SGHDT and CDR2 YYEEEE. The CDR3 extends over 14 amino acids. The V and J ends lost 0 bases and 7 bases respectively, with 11 bases between them.

The V call is TRBV29-1, the J call TRBJ2-7, with unresolved D. CDR1 and CDR2 (germline): SQVTM, ANQGSEA. Trimming removed 4 bases at V and 0 bases at J, with 10 bases between. The CDR3 runs 13 residues. The DNA of the CDR3 is TGCAGCGTTGTAAACAGTCTCTCCTACGAGCAGTACTTC. Protein sequence: CSVVNSLSYEQYF.

This clone has only one observation. V usage is TRBV9 and J usage is TRBJ1-6; D not certain. The CDR3 is 13 residues long. Trimming removed 4 bases at V and 6 bases at J, with 8 bases between. Germline V gives CDR1 SGDLS, CDR2 YYNGEE. This CDR3 is CASSPLGNSPLHF. CDR3 in DNA: TGTGCCAGCAGCCCCCTCGGTAATTCACCCCTCCACTTT.

V gene TRBV3-1 (or the pseudogene TRBV3-2) combines with J gene TRBJ1-3; 11 positions match TRBD1. The germline CDR1 and CDR2 sequences are LGHDT and YNNKEL (reference sequence). Trimming at V came to 1 base and at J to 5 bases, leaving 4 bases not matched to a gene. This CDR3 contains 16 residues. The CDR3 bases are TGTGCCAGCAGCCAAGGGGACAGGGGGTTTAGAAACACCATATATTTT. Its translation: CASSQGDRGFRNTIYF.

CDR3 protein: CASSDVGVAKNIQYF. The CDR3 nucleotides read TGCGCCAGCAGCGACGTTGGGGTGGCCAAAAACATTCAGTACTTC. The chain uses TRBV4-3 and TRBJ2-4; unclear D gene. This CDR3 comprises 15 residues. V shed 5 bases and J shed 1 base, with 12 bases lying between them. CDR1 LGHNA and CDR2 YSLEER come from the germline V gene.

V gene TRBV5-5 combines with J gene TRBJ2-7, with TRBD1 matching 7 bases. The ends lost 5 bases at V and 1 base at J; junction bases unmatched: 6. This CDR3 comprises 14 residues. The germline gives CDR1 SGHKS, CDR2 YYEKEE (reference sequence). The CDR3 nucleotides are TGTGCCAGCAGTTGGGGGACAGCATCCTACGAGCAGTACTTC. Its translation: CASSWGTASYEQYF.

This clone has just one count. The rearrangement uses TRBV3-1 (or the pseudogene TRBV3-2) and TRBJ2-1; 8 nucleotides match TRBD2. Germline CDR1 and CDR2: LGHDT and YNNKEL (reference sequence). The CDR3 has 16 residues. After removal of 1 base from V and 0 bases from J, the junction contained 2 bases not matched to a gene. The CDR3 DNA sequence: TGTGCCAGCAGCCAAGTAGGGACTAGCTCCTACAATGAGCAGTTCTTC. Translation: CASSQVGTSSYNEQFF.

The chain has TRBV19 and TRBJ2-2; D perhaps matches TRBD1 (5 bases). Trimming cost V 3 bases and J 5 bases, with 16 bases left between them. In germline, CDR1 is LNHDA, CDR2 SQIVND (reference sequence). The CDR3 runs to 16 residues. The CDR3 sequence: CASSIDPPGQTGELFF. The CDR3 coding sequence is TGTGCCAGTAGTATTGATCCCCCAGGACAAACCGGGGAGCTGTTTTTT.

CDR3 DNA: TGTGCCAGCAGCGATAACCGGGACCCAGCCCACGAGCAGTACTTC. This gives the protein CASSDNRDPAHEQYF. The V gene is TRBV11-3, the J gene TRBJ2-7; D may correspond to TRBD1 or TRBD2 (5 bases each). The CDR3 consists of 15 residues. Germline CDR1 and CDR2: SGHNT and YENEEA. Trimming left V 5 bases short and J 5 bases short, with 19 bases between.

The chain employs TRBV14 and TRBJ2-5; no clear D. Germline loops: CDR1 SGHDN, CDR2 FVKESK. Trimming cost V 5 bases and J 1 base, with 8 bases left between them. The CDR3 sequence is 13 residues long. CDR3 sequence: CASSYNIQETQYF. CDR3 bases: TGTGCCAGCAGCTACAATATCCAAGAGACCCAGTACTTC.

The V call is TRBV4-3, the J call TRBJ1-5; D is ambiguous. In germline, CDR1 is LGHNA, CDR2 YSLEER. The CDR3 has 13 amino acids. V was cut by 2 bases and J by 5 bases, with 7 bases left in between. The CDR3 nucleotides are TGCGCCAGCAGCCAACTCCGTGATCAGCCCCAGCATTTT. Protein: CASSQLRDQPQHF.

V gene TRBV28 combines with J gene TRBJ2-1; 10 bases fit TRBD2. CDR1 is MDHEN and CDR2 is SYDVKM in the germline V gene. V shed 6 bases and J 8 bases; nucleotides not matched to a gene: 7. The CDR3 runs 14 residues. The CDR3 is CASSLLAGRYEQFF. The CDR3 DNA is TGTGCCAGCAGCCTACTAGCGGGAAGGTATGAGCAGTTCTTC.

The chain has TRBV28 and TRBJ1-6; 10 positions match TRBD1. The germline CDR1 and CDR2 sequences are MDHEN and SYDVKM. The CDR3 contains 15 residues. The ends lost 2 bases at V and 9 bases at J; junction bases unmatched: 4. In nucleotides, the CDR3 is TGTGCCAGCAGTTTACCGGGACAGGGGACTTCACCCCTCCACTTT. It specifies CASSLPGQGTSPLHF.

This chain links TRBV5-8 with TRBJ2-5, with 7 bases that match TRBD2. Germline V gene data show CDR1 as SGHTS and CDR2 as YDEGEE. The CDR3 is 17 amino acids. Losses at the gene ends were 6 bases for V and 1 base for J; bases not matched to a gene: 15. The chain's CDR3 is CASNPSGSSGTQETQYF. CDR3 DNA sequence: TGTGCCAGCAACCCGAGTGGGTCTAGCGGAACCCAAGAGACCCAGTACTTC.

J is TRBJ2-3 and V is TRBV3-1 (or the pseudogene TRBV3-2); no firm D call. CDR3 length: 13 amino acids. Germline CDR1 reads LGHDT; CDR2 reads YNNKEL (reference sequence). Trimming removed 3 bases from V and 2 bases from J, with 6 bases in between. The DNA of the CDR3 is TGTGCCAGCAGCCACTTTTCCACAGATACGCAGTATTTT. Translation gives CASSHFSTDTQYF.

The chain carries TRBV7-2 and TRBJ2-7, with D possibly being TRBD1 (6 bases). V was shortened by 1 base and J by 3 bases, with 16 bases between the two germline ends. Germline V lookup: CDR1 SGHTA, CDR2 FQGNSA. The CDR3 contains 16 residues. CDR3 protein: CASSLGRIGQYYEQYF. CDR3 DNA: TGTGCCAGCAGCTTAGGTAGGATTGGACAGTACTACGAGCAGTACTTC.

The rearrangement links TRBV27 to TRBJ1-1; D uncertain. Germline lookup yields CDR1 MNHEY and CDR2 SMNVEV (reference sequence). The CDR3 length is 15 residues. V lost 6 bases to trimming and J lost 3 bases, with 17 bases between them. The CDR3: CASRPERGGYTEAFF. The CDR3 DNA reads as TGTGCCAGCAGGCCAGAACGGGGAGGGTACACTGAAGCTTTCTTT.

The rearrangement uses TRBV5-1 and TRBJ1-6; no clear D. The CDR3 runs to 14 residues. Trimming stripped 4 bases from V and 0 bases from J, with 5 bases between. Germline V lookup: CDR1 SGHRS, CDR2 YFSETQ. In DNA, the CDR3 is TGCGCCAGCAGCATAAACTCCTATAATTCACCCCTCCACTTT. Translated, it gives CASSINSYNSPLHF.